Here is one T cell receptor beta chain with its context. This sample is drawn from a study of cytotoxic CD8 clonotypes in ibrutinib-treated CLL. In the study overall: The subjects consisted of some 12 relapsed/refractory and over 14 treatment-naive individuals, with approximately 17 IGHV unmutated. Patients attained about 25 partial and 2 complete responses; at median approximately 68 months, around 15 remained remitted while 12 progressed. Samples yielded averages of hundreds of thousands of productive templates and 90,000 to 95,000 productive rearrangements.

Some clones are missing from TCRdb's copy, which holds only in-frame ones; the method was immunoSEQ multiplex PCR. The sample consists of 250,000 to 350,000 clones, around 77% of them appearing once. Here the sequenced sample was PBMCs, taken at disease progression, from a patient treated with ibrutinib. The clonotype originates from a human donor with chronic lymphocytic leukemia.

CDR3 in amino acids: CASRTGGTDTQYF. In nucleotides, the CDR3 is TGTGCCAGCAGGACAGGGGGCACAGATACGCAGTATTTT. The rearrangement uses TRBV6-1 and TRBJ2-3; 8 bases agree with TRBD1. J lost 1 base, V lost 6 bases, and 0 bases had no gene match. The CDR3 runs 13 residues. The V gene's germline CDR1 is MNHNS and CDR2 SASEGT.